This T cell receptor beta chain was sequenced during a study of human T cells and chemical hapten exposure. Each CDR3 protein gets one entry after TCRdb re-called the RACE reads with MiXCR. The sample holds around 380,000 distinct CDR3 sequences, more than 4.5% seen once. This clonotype occurred many times. Trimming at V came to 5 bases and at J to 6 bases, leaving 20 bases not matched to a gene. Germline CDR1 is MNHNS and CDR2 is SASEGT. The CDR3 length is 19 residues. Time point reported: patch test 1, 2 weeks after DPC sensitization. This sample's treatment: therapeutic diphenylcyclopropenone sensitization with weekly scalp DPC.

The material was whole blood, obtained in connection with sensitization to the hapten diphenylcyclopropenone (DPC). The receptor's source is a woman between 50 and 59 years old with alopecia areata. Some clones in this sample may be carry-over from other donors' samples. This rearrangement joins TRBV6-1 to TRBJ2-2, with 8 bases that match TRBD1. DNA for the CDR3: TGTGCCAGCAGTCTCGATGACAGGGGTCCCTCTCAGGTCCCCGGGGAGCTGTTTTTT. This sequence encodes CASSLDDRGPSQVPGELFF.